A selection of T cell receptor beta chains follows, all from one sample in a study of T cells in Graves' hyperthyroidism and ophthalmopathy. TCRdb reanalysed the multiplex PCR reads using MiXCR and keeps one entry per CDR3 protein. The profile shows approximately 570,000 distinct CDR3 sequences, just under 20% of them singletons. The sample comprised blood. Receptors originate from a man in his forties or fifties with Graves' ophthalmopathy. Each CDR3 is given with its conserved first and last residue. Each record gives: J gene, clone size, CDR3 length, D gene, V gene, CDR3 DNA, CDR3 protein. A D gene is named only where the DNA matches it firmly. Clone size is shown for a subset of rows, as once, few, many or a class of expanded clone.

>TRBJ2-7|NA|16|TRBD2|TRBV7-9
TGTGCCAGCAGCCCGACTAGCGGATCCTTTACCTACGAGCAGTACTTC
CASSPTSGSFTYEQYF
>TRBJ1-2|many|13|NA|TRBV5-1
TGCGCCAGCAATAGCGGAGGGGTCTATGGCTACACCTTC
CASNSGGVYGYTF
>TRBJ2-1|many|13|NA|TRBV2
TGTGCCAGCAGTGAAGCGCTTCGTAATGAGCAGTTCTTC
CASSEALRNEQFF
>TRBJ2-1|many|12|NA|TRBV12-3/TRBV12-4
TGTGCCAGCAGCCAATCCCCCTTCCTCGAGTTCTTC
CASSQSPFLEFF
>TRBJ2-5|many|14|TRBD1|TRBV5-1
TGCGCCAGCACCCCGACAGGGATCGGGGAGACCCAGTACTTC
CASTPTGIGETQYF
>TRBJ1-1|once|15|TRBD1|TRBV5-1
TGCGCCAGCAGCTTGAGTGGGACAGGGGTTACTGAAGCTTTCTTT
CASSLSGTGVTEAFF
>TRBJ2-7|NA|16|TRBD1|TRBV7-9
TGTGCCAGCAGCAGATACAGGGGGCCGAGCTCCTACGAGCAGTACTTC
CASSRYRGPSSYEQYF
>TRBJ1-6|few|16|NA|TRBV6-1
TGTGCCAGCAGCCGGGACACCGGCCCAGATAATTCACCCCTCCACTTT
CASSRDTGPDNSPLHF
>TRBJ2-3|many|11|NA|TRBV28
TGTGCCAGCAGGCAATCGGTCGCGCAGTATTTT
CASRQSVAQYF
>TRBJ1-5|NA|16|TRBD1|TRBV20-1
TGCAGTGCTAGAGAAGCCCCAGGGGGTAGCAATCAGCCCCAGCATTTT
CSAREAPGGSNQPQHF
>TRBJ1-4|NA|17|TRBD1|TRBV4-3
TGCGCCAGCAGCCCAGGGACAGGGGCCAGGGCTAATGAAAAACTGTTTTTT
CASSPGTGARANEKLFF
>TRBJ1-1|NA|13|NA|TRBV19
TGTGCCAGTAGTGACTCATCGAACACTGAAGCTTTCTTT
CASSDSSNTEAFF
>TRBJ2-4|few|18|NA|TRBV7-8
TGTGCCAGCAGCTTAGTCCCCCGGGGGAGGGGGTCCAAAAACATTCAGTACTTC
CASSLVPRGRGSKNIQYF
>TRBJ2-2|NA|16|NA|TRBV15
TGTGCCACCAGCGCTCCTAGCTGGAGTGACACCGGGGAGCTGTTTTTT
CATSAPSWSDTGELFF
>TRBJ2-6|NA|18|NA|TRBV7-9
TGTGCCAGCAGCTTAGCGAGTGCAGGGGACTCTGGGGCCAACGTCCTGACTTTC
CASSLASAGDSGANVLTF
>TRBJ1-2|NA|17|NA|TRBV7-2
TGTGCCAGCAGCTCCTCTAGACAGTGGTCCCTAGGCTATGGCTACACCTTC
CASSSSRQWSLGYGYTF
>TRBJ2-1|NA|15|TRBD2|TRBV6-1
TGTGCCAGCAGTGAATTAGTGGCTAGCGGGACCGCCCAGTTCTTC
CASSELVASGTAQFF
>TRBJ2-7|few|15|TRBD2|TRBV20-1
TGCAGTGCTAGAGATCCCCTAGCGGGAACCTACGAGCAGTACTTC
CSARDPLAGTYEQYF
>TRBJ1-3|few|12|NA|TRBV29-1
TGCAGCGTAAGCCTGGATGGAAACACCATATATTTT
CSVSLDGNTIYF
>TRBJ2-5|few|13|TRBD2|TRBV3-1
TGTGCCAGCAGCCAGAGCGGGGGGGAGACCCAGTACTTC
CASSQSGGETQYF
>TRBJ2-2|few|12|NA|TRBV12-3/TRBV12-4
TGTGCCAGCAGTTTTGTCCCCGGGGAGCTGTTTTTT
CASSFVPGELFF
>TRBJ2-3|many|15|TRBD1|TRBV11-2
TGTGCCAGCAGCTTAGGGGACAGGGGCACAGATACGCAGTATTTT
CASSLGDRGTDTQYF